These T cell receptor beta chains were read from a single sample in a study of cytomegalovirus exposure and HLA in healthy donors. Sequenced by immunoSEQ multiplex PCR; TCRdb stores in-frame clones only, minus some. This sample yields approximately 100,000 clones, of which over 65% are seen a single time; about 3.9% belongs to the top ten. Sample: PBMCs. The source of these receptors is a man aged 25 to 40 in good health and CMV-seronegative. Each CDR3 is given with its conserved first and last residue. The D gene is left open where the match is weak. Expanded clones are given a class, and other clones once, few, many or no size at all.

few,TRBD1,TRBV2,TRBJ1-5,CASSAGQANQPQHF,TGTGCCAGCAGTGCGGGACAGGCCAATCAGCCCCAGCATTTT
NA,TRBD1,TRBV27,TRBJ2-5,CASSSRTGLKQETQYF,TGTGCCAGCAGTTCCCGGACAGGCCTCAAACAAGAGACCCAGTACTTC
NA,TRBD2,TRBV9,TRBJ2-5,CASSVDVGEGAETQYF,TGTGCCAGCAGCGTAGATGTCGGGGAGGGCGCAGAGACCCAGTACTTC
NA,TRBD1,TRBV7-9,TRBJ1-5,CSSSSGQGVYQPQHF,TGTTCCAGCAGTTCCGGACAGGGAGTATATCAGCCCCAGCATTTT
NA,TRBD2,TRBV6-5,TRBJ2-7,CASKGLAGYEQYF,TGTGCCAGCAAGGGACTAGCGGGGTACGAGCAGTACTTC
NA,TRBD1,TRBV5-1,TRBJ2-3,CAGSPGQGLTTDTQYF,TGCGCCGGCAGCCCGGGACAGGGACTCACCACAGATACGCAGTATTTT
NA,TRBD1,TRBV15,TRBJ2-7,CATSRVTGQYDEQYF,TGTGCCACCAGCAGGGTGACGGGACAGTACGACGAGCAGTACTTC
NA,TRBD1,TRBV6-1,TRBJ1-2,CASSEYRQGNYGYTF,TGTGCCAGCAGTGAATATAGACAGGGGAACTATGGCTACACCTTC
NA,NA,TRBV5-1,TRBJ1-1,CASSFREYTEAFF,TGCGCCAGCAGCTTTCGGGAGTACACTGAAGCTTTCTTT
once,NA,TRBV5-1,TRBJ1-3,CASRFDGAGNTIYF,TGCGCCAGCAGGTTCGATGGAGCTGGAAACACCATATATTTT
NA,TRBD2,TRBV27,TRBJ2-2,CASSRSVGGGNTGELFF,TGTGCCAGCAGCCGGTCGGTTGGCGGGGGGAACACCGGGGAGCTGTTTTTT
NA,TRBD2,TRBV12-5,TRBJ2-5,CASGYSSSGIPQETQYF,TGTGCTAGTGGTTATTCCTCTAGCGGGATCCCCCAGGAGACCCAGTACTTC
NA,TRBD2,TRBV27,TRBJ2-3,CASSLSLAGSDTQYF,TGTGCCAGCAGTTTAAGCCTAGCGGGCTCAGATACGCAGTATTTT
few,NA,TRBV5-1,TRBJ2-7,CASSLVNSPYYEQYF,TGCGCCAGCAGCTTGGTCAATTCACCCTACTACGAGCAGTACTTC
NA,NA,TRBV27,TRBJ1-5,CASRVGSGSQPQHF,TGTGCCAGCAGGGTTGGGTCAGGCAGTCAGCCCCAGCATTTT
NA,TRBD1,TRBV27,TRBJ1-1,CASAQGDKRDTEAFF,TGTGCCAGCGCCCAGGGGGACAAGCGGGACACTGAAGCTTTCTTT
NA,TRBD2,TRBV10-2,TRBJ2-1,CASSVRLAGLNEQFF,TGCGCCAGCAGTGTTCGGCTAGCGGGATTGAATGAGCAGTTCTTC